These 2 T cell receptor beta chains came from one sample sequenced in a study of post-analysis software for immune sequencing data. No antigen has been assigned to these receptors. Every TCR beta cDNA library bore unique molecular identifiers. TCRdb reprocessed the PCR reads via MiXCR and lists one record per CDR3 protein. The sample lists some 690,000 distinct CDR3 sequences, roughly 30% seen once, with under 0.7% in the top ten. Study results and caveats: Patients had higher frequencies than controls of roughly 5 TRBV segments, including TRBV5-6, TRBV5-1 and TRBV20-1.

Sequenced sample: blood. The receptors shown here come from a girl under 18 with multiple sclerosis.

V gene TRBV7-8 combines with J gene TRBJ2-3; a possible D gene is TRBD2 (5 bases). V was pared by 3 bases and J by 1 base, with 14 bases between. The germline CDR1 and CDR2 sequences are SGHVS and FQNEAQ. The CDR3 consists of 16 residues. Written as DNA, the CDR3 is TGTGCCAGCAGCTTTAGGATCGGGGTCCGCACAGATACGCAGTATTTT. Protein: CASSFRIGVRTDTQYF. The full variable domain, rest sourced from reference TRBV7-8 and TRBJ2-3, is GAGVSQSPRYKVAKRGQDVALRCDPISGHVSLFWYQQALGQGPEFLTYFQNEAQLDKSGLPSDRFFAERPEGSVSTLKIQRTQQEDSAVYLCASSFRIGVRTDTQYFGPGTRLTVL.

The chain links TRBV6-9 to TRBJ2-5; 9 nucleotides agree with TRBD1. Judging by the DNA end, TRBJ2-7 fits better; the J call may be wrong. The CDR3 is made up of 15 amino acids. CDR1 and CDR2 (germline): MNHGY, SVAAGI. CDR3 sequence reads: CASRSGQGRFYEQYF. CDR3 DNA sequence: TGTGCCAGCAGATCTGGACAGGGGAGATTCTACGAGCAGTACTTC.